A single sample gave rise to the 31 T cell receptor beta chains below, sequenced in a study of blood T cell repertoires in COVID-19. This table comes from immunoSEQ multiplex PCR, and its TCRdb copy is limited to in-frame clones, with some not included. The top ten clones hold 20% to 25% of a sample with about 88,000 clones, around 67% of them seen once. Sequenced sample: peripheral blood. The source of these receptors is a woman aged 55-70 years in a cohort sampled during active or convalescent COVID-19.

This clone is a singleton in its sample. The rearrangement joins TRBV18 to TRBJ1-4; D remains unclear. Germline V gene data show CDR1 as KGHSH and CDR2 as LQKENI. V lost 6 bases and J lost 0, with 8 bases in between. CDR3 length: 14 amino acids. The CDR3 bases are TGTGCCAGCTCCCTAGTTGCAACTAATGAAAAACTGTTTTTT. Protein product: CASSLVATNEKLFF.

This rearrangement joins TRBV5-5 to TRBJ2-5, with D possibly being TRBD2 (5 bases). CDR3 length equals 15 residues. Looked up from germline, CDR1 is SGHKS and CDR2 is YYEKEE (reference sequence). Deletions cut 4 bases from V and 0 bases from J, with 13 bases between. This chain's CDR3 is CASSRDYLYQETQYF. The CDR3 DNA follows: TGTGCCAGCAGCCGAGACTACCTGTACCAAGAGACCCAGTACTTC.

The rearrangement links TRBV5-6 to TRBJ2-5, with 11 bases that match TRBD1. The germline gives CDR1 SGHDT, CDR2 YYEEEE. V gave up 4 bases and J gave up 5 bases; unmatched junction bases: 10. This CDR3 spans 16 amino acids. CDR3 nucleotides: TGTGCCAGCAGCACGAAGACCGGGACAGGGGGGGAGACCCAGTACTTC. Translated, it gives CASSTKTGTGGETQYF.

The chain couples TRBV2 to TRBJ2-1; TRBD2 aligns across 14 bases. The V segment lost 6 bases and the J segment 2 bases; nucleotides outside the gene matches: 3. The germline CDR1 and CDR2 sequences are SNHLY and FYNNEI. The CDR3 extends over 16 amino acids. The CDR3 loop is CASSRLAGGTYNEQFF. As DNA, the CDR3 is TGTGCCAGCAGCAGACTAGCGGGGGGGACCTACAATGAGCAGTTCTTC.

The CDR3 nucleotides read TGTGCCAGTAGTATAAAACTCTGGGGACACGAGCCCTACGAGCAGTACTTC. Translating it yields CASSIKLWGHEPYEQYF. This rearrangement joins TRBV19 to TRBJ2-7, with D possibly TRBD1 on 6 matching bases. V was shortened by 2 bases and J by 2 bases, with 19 bases between the two germline ends. Germline V gene lookup returns CDR1 LNHDA and CDR2 SQIVND (reference sequence). The CDR3 length is 17 residues.

The table lists this clone with a few counts. The V and J genes are TRBV7-3 and TRBJ2-3, with D hard to call. The length of the CDR3 is 13 residues. V was trimmed by 5 bases and J by 2 bases, leaving 8 bases between them. Germline V gives CDR1 SGHTA, CDR2 FQGTGA. CDR3 sequence reads: CASSPQSTDTQYF. CDR3 sequence (DNA): TGTGCCAGCAGCCCGCAGTCCACAGATACGCAGTATTTT.

The V gene is TRBV5-4, the J gene TRBJ2-1, with TRBD1 matching 12 bases. The germline V gene has CDR1 SGHNT and CDR2 YYREEE (reference sequence). This CDR3 spans 20 amino acids. V was pared by 4 bases and J by 4 bases, with 18 bases of the junction left unmatched. The CDR3, as DNA: TGTGCCAGCAGCGCGCCCGGGACAGGGGGCACGAGGGCCGGGTACAATGAGCAGTTCTTC. This sequence encodes CASSAPGTGGTRAGYNEQFF.

This clone is a singleton in its sample. This CDR3 reads CASSRQGAADTQYF. The CDR3 DNA reads as TGTGCCAGCAGTCGACAGGGGGCCGCAGATACGCAGTATTTT. The chain recombines TRBV2 with TRBJ2-3; TRBD1 agrees at 10 bases. V trimming: 5 bases; J trimming: 4 bases; junction bases outside the gene matches: 3. The germline V gene has CDR1 SNHLY and CDR2 FYNNEI. This CDR3 contains 14 residues.

This chain joins TRBV5-1 and TRBJ1-1; TRBD1 is a possible D gene (6 bases). The CDR3 is made up of 12 amino acids. CDR1 is SGHRS and CDR2 is YFSETQ in the germline V gene. Trimming removed 4 bases at V and 8 bases at J, with 12 bases between. The CDR3 protein is CASSLRGTEAFF. For the CDR3, the DNA is TGCGCCAGCAGCCTCCGTGGGACAGAAGCTTTCTTT.

The sample holds one count of this clone. The chain joins TRBV6-5 to TRBJ1-2; the match to TRBD1 covers 9 bases. This CDR3 contains 15 residues. Germline CDR1 is MNHEY and CDR2 is SVGAGI. Unmatched junction bases numbered 6, after V lost 4 bases and J lost 3 bases. This CDR3 reads CASSFRTGVDYGYTF. The CDR3 nucleotides read TGTGCCAGCAGTTTTAGGACAGGGGTCGACTATGGCTACACCTTC.

This clone was observed once. The chain is built from TRBV11-2 and TRBJ2-5; possibly TRBD1 for D (6 bases). CDR3 length equals 15 residues. In germline, CDR1 is SGHAT, CDR2 FQNNGV. Trimming shortened V by 1 base and J by 5 bases, and 14 bases separated the two germline ends. DNA for the CDR3: TGTGCCAGCAGCTTAGGTTTCCAGGGGCGGGAGACCCAGTACTTC. This sequence encodes CASSLGFQGRETQYF.

This rearrangement joins TRBV19 to TRBJ2-5; 12 nucleotides agree with TRBD2. J gave up 5 bases and V 7 bases, and 8 bases lay outside the gene matches. The CDR3 has 15 amino acids. CDR1 LNHDA and CDR2 SQIVND come from the germline V gene (reference sequence). The CDR3 DNA sequence: TGTGCCAGTACCGCTAGCGGGGGGGCTGGGGAGACCCAGTACTTC. Protein sequence: CASTASGGAGETQYF.

This clone turned up a few times. V is TRBV3-1 (or the pseudogene TRBV3-2) and J is TRBJ2-3; 16 bases line up with TRBD2. The CDR3 covers 17 residues. The V segment lost 3 bases and the J segment 5 bases; nucleotides outside the gene matches: 5. Germline-derived CDR1 and CDR2 are LGHDT and YNNKEL (reference sequence). CDR3 sequence (DNA): TGTGCCAGCAGCCAGGGACTAGCGGGGGGGCTGGTAGATACGCAGTATTTT. Translating gives CASSQGLAGGLVDTQYF.

This clone came up a few times. The chain employs TRBV30 and TRBJ1-1, with a possible D match to TRBD1 (5 bases). V was cut by 6 bases and J by 3 bases, with 8 bases left in between. This CDR3 comprises 11 residues. CDR1 is GTSNPN, CDR2 SVGIG, per germline (reference sequence). For the CDR3, the DNA is TGTGCCTGTGACAGATACACTGAAGCTTTCTTT. It specifies CACDRYTEAFF.

The chain combines TRBV29-1 with TRBJ2-7; TRBD1 might be the D (5 bases). The CDR3 contains 12 residues. Germline CDR1 is SQVTM and CDR2 is ANQGSEA. Between the trimmed V and J ends, which lost 5 bases and 0 bases, there was a span of 8 bases. CDR3 bases: TGCAGCGTTCGAACAGGCTCCTACGAGCAGTACTTC. Amino acids: CSVRTGSYEQYF.

The genes are TRBV27 and TRBJ1-4; D not certain. Per the germline V gene, CDR1 is MNHEY and CDR2 is SMNVEV (reference sequence). V shed 1 base and J shed 3 bases, with 6 bases lying between them. This CDR3 is built from 14 residues. CDR3 nucleotides: TGTGCCAGCAGTTTATTCGGGTCTAATGAAAAACTGTTTTTT. Protein product: CASSLFGSNEKLFF.

This chain links TRBV13 with TRBJ1-3, with TRBD1 as a possible D gene (6 bases). V lost 5 bases and J 2 bases, leaving 10 bases between the germline ends. This CDR3 spans 14 amino acids. Germline loops: CDR1 PRHDT, CDR2 FYEKMQ (reference sequence). The CDR3: CASSLRTAGNTIYF. The CDR3 nucleotides read TGTGCCAGCAGCCTCCGGACAGCTGGAAACACCATATATTTT.

There are many counts of this clone. As DNA, the CDR3 is TGCGCCAGCAGCCCATATCTACAGGGCATTAGCAATCAGCCCCAGCATTTT. It is translated as CASSPYLQGISNQPQHF. The rearrangement uses TRBV4-1 and TRBJ1-5, with D possibly matching TRBD1 (6 bases). This CDR3 contains 17 residues. V was cut by 4 bases and J by 0 bases, with 16 bases left in between. Germline V gives CDR1 MGHRA, CDR2 YSYEKL.

This clone was seen a handful of times. The chain combines TRBV13 with TRBJ2-7; D is perhaps TRBD2 (5 bases). Trimming took 1 base from V and 0 from J, leaving 7 bases between them. CDR3 length: 14 residues. Germline assignment: CDR1 PRHDT and CDR2 FYEKMQ (reference sequence). The CDR3 DNA follows: TGTGCCAGCAGCTTAGAAGGGAGCTCCTACGAGCAGTACTTC. Amino acid sequence: CASSLEGSSYEQYF.

This clone was seen only a few times. V usage is TRBV6-1 and J usage is TRBJ1-2; 7 bases align to TRBD1. Germline V gene sequence: CDR1 MNHNS, CDR2 SASEGT. This CDR3 contains 14 residues. V lost 2 bases and J lost 7; bases outside the gene matches: 7. The CDR3 bases are TGTGCCAGCAGTGAAAACAGGGGAATTAGTGGCTACACCTTC. This gives the protein CASSENRGISGYTF.

This clone was counted only a few times. The genes are TRBV27 and TRBJ1-1; 7 bases align to TRBD1. V was pared by 6 bases and J by 3 bases, with 10 bases of the junction left unmatched. This CDR3 region has 15 residues. Per the germline V gene, CDR1 is MNHEY and CDR2 is SMNVEV (reference sequence). In DNA, the CDR3 is TGTGCCAGCAGCCGAACCGATACAGGGGACACTGAAGCTTTCTTT. Its translation is CASSRTDTGDTEAFF.

The V and J genes are TRBV30 and TRBJ1-2, with 8 bases matching TRBD1. Trimming at V came to 5 bases and at J to 5 bases, leaving 4 bases not matched to a gene. The length of the CDR3 is 12 residues. The germline gives CDR1 GTSNPN, CDR2 SVGIG (reference sequence). CDR3 DNA sequence: TGTGCCTGGGGGACAGGATTATATGGCTACACCTTC. Protein product: CAWGTGLYGYTF.

The chain joins TRBV21-1 to TRBJ2-3; the table's D call of TRBD2 was not tested on the DNA. TRBV21-1 is flagged as a pseudogene. The CDR3 spans 19 residues. The CDR3 DNA sequence: TGTGCCAGCAGCCCCCCCGGCACTAGCGGGAGCCCCAGCACAGATACGCAGTATTTT. This encodes CASSPPGTSGSPSTDTQYF.

As regards this clone: A read error may produce the germline difference seen at one junction end. The chain couples TRBV5-1 to TRBJ2-5; 14 bases are a match to TRBD2. CDR1 is SGHRS and CDR2 is YFSETQ in the germline V gene. This CDR3 is built from 16 residues. For the CDR3, the DNA is TGCGCCAGCAGCTTGGGACTAGCGGGGGGGCAAGGGACCCAGTACTTC. Protein product: CASSLGLAGGQGTQYF.

This rearrangement joins TRBV4-2 to TRBJ2-1; the match to TRBD2 covers 10 bases. CDR3 length: 19 residues. CDR1 LGHNA and CDR2 YNFKEQ come from the germline V gene. The V and J ends lost 0 bases and 0 bases, in that order; junction bases with no gene match: 8. The CDR3 loop reads CASSQDPSGGLSSYNEQFF. CDR3 DNA sequence: TGTGCCAGCAGCCAAGACCCTAGCGGGGGCCTAAGCTCCTACAATGAGCAGTTCTTC.

The chain recombines TRBV5-1 with TRBJ2-1; 8 positions agree with TRBD1. V shed 2 bases, J shed 1 base, and the junction held 8 bases outside the gene matches. Per the germline V gene, CDR1 is SGHRS and CDR2 is YFSETQ. The CDR3 runs 17 residues. In DNA form, the CDR3 reads TGCGCCAGCAGCTTAAACTCAGGGGGCGATTCCTACAATGAGCAGTTCTTC. It yields the protein CASSLNSGGDSYNEQFF.

V usage is TRBV28 and J usage is TRBJ2-2; TRBD2 aligns across 16 bases. The germline gives CDR1 MDHEN, CDR2 SYDVKM. The CDR3 is 19 residues long. V dropped 5 bases and J dropped 8; count of bases not matched to a gene: 14. DNA of the CDR3: TGTGCCAGCAGTCGACTCCCGGGACTAGCGGGGGGGCGTAGTGGGGAGCTGTTTTTT. Its protein is CASSRLPGLAGGRSGELFF.

This clone came up once. The chain uses TRBV3-1 (or the pseudogene TRBV3-2) and TRBJ2-3; a possible D gene is TRBD2 (6 bases). The CDR3 loop spans 13 amino acids. Germline CDR1 is LGHDT and CDR2 is YNNKEL (reference sequence). The CDR3 region has the DNA TGTGCGCGCTTAGGGCGGGGTACAGATACGCAGTATTTT. Protein product: CARLGRGTDTQYF.

This rearrangement joins TRBV5-6 to TRBJ1-5; 7 bases agree with TRBD1. Germline-derived CDR1 and CDR2 are SGHDT and YYEEEE. The CDR3 has 14 amino acids. V lost 4 bases to trimming and J lost 2 bases; unmatched junction nucleotides: 3. The CDR3 protein is CASSRQGGNQPQHF. In DNA, the CDR3 is TGTGCCAGCAGCAGACAGGGTGGCAATCAGCCCCAGCATTTT.

V gene TRBV6-5 combines with J gene TRBJ1-1, with D possibly being TRBD1 (6 bases). Per the germline V gene, CDR1 is MNHEY and CDR2 is SVGAGI. This CDR3 has 16 residues. V was pared by 2 bases and J by 2 bases, with 15 bases between. In DNA form, the CDR3 reads TGTGCCAGCAGTTACGCAGAAGGGGGATTTAACACTGAAGCTTTCTTT. This encodes CASSYAEGGFNTEAFF.

The rearrangement joins TRBV5-1 to TRBJ2-7; tentatively, D is TRBD1 (6 bases). Trimming removed 0 bases from V and 6 bases from J, with 10 bases in between. There are 13 residues in the CDR3. The germline CDR1 and CDR2 sequences are SGHRS and YFSETQ. The CDR3 region is CASSLEGVLEQYF. In DNA form, the CDR3 reads TGCGCCAGCAGCTTGGAGGGGGTGCTCGAGCAGTACTTC.